The clone carrying this TCR beta chain was observed many times. Its antigen is still unknown. Patients included in sequencing had previously demonstrated CD8+CD57+ cell expansion by flow cytometry. The blood sampling took place in patients who had so far received no therapy. The V and J ends lost 1 base and 9 bases respectively, with 7 bases between them. The CDR3 sequence is 12 residues long. The germline V gene has CDR1 LGHNA and CDR2 YSLEER. This record comes from a study of CD8+CD57+ T cells in acquired aplastic anemia. Study context: Sorted CD4+ and CD8+ cell DNA averaged approximately 3.4 ug. Broader study findings: Patients did not significantly differ from controls in CD8+ Simpson's diversity.

The template used for profiling TCR beta VDJ and CDR3 was genomic DNA. Using its own MiXCR run on the reads, TCRdb lists one record per CDR3 protein. The sample lists approximately 160,000 distinct CDR3 sequences; roughly half were seen once. The origin of this receptor is a human donor with aplastic anemia. Material: sorted CD4+, CD8+, or CD8+CD57+ T cells (not recorded which) from PBMCs. V gene TRBV4-3 combines with J gene TRBJ1-3; D gene uncertain. The CDR3 here is CASSQAEGTIYF. DNA of the CDR3: TGCGCCAGCAGCCAAGCAGAGGGCACCATATATTTT.